These T cell receptor beta chains were read from a single sample in a study of T cells after yellow fever vaccination. MiXCR, run by TCRdb on the 5' RACE reads, gives a single entry per CDR3 protein. The repertoire has 250,000 to 350,000 distinct CDR3 sequences, 6.8% of them found once; the top ten carry 18%. Sequences were derived from PBMCs, sampled approximately 40 days after the first yellow fever vaccination. Source of these receptors: a man aged 18 to 30 who received the YFV17D yellow fever vaccine. Both conserved end residues are part of each CDR3. The order of the fields is J gene, V gene, CDR3 length, clone size, D gene, CDR3 DNA, CDR3 protein. A D gene is named only where the DNA matches it firmly. Clone size is not always given. Where it is, it says once, few, many or a class for expanded clones.

J gene: TRBJ2-1
V gene: TRBV15
CDR3 length: 15
clone size: .
D gene: .
CDR3 DNA: TGTGCCACCGCGTGGAGAGGGGGGGCCTTGGATGAGCAGTTCTTC
CDR3 protein: CATAWRGGALDEQFF

J gene: TRBJ2-1
V gene: TRBV5-4
CDR3 length: 15
clone size: .
D gene: TRBD2
CDR3 DNA: TGTGCCAGCAGGCTAGCGGGGGGGCTAAACAATGAGCAGTTCTTC
CDR3 protein: CASRLAGGLNNEQFF

J gene: TRBJ1-4
V gene: TRBV6-5
CDR3 length: 14
clone size: many
D gene: .
CDR3 DNA: TGTGCCAGCAGTTACGACCGGGGGATAGGAAAACTGTTTTTT
CDR3 protein: CASSYDRGIGKLFF

J gene: TRBJ2-1
V gene: TRBV25-1
CDR3 length: 16
clone size: .
D gene: TRBD2
CDR3 DNA: TGTGCCAGCAGTCGGGGCGGGGGGGTAATGTACAATGAGCAGTTCTTC
CDR3 protein: CASSRGGGVMYNEQFF

J gene: TRBJ2-2
V gene: TRBV20-1
CDR3 length: 14
clone size: .
D gene: TRBD1
CDR3 DNA: TGCAGTGCCCCACAGGGGTCGGGCACCGGGGAGCTGTTTTTT
CDR3 protein: CSAPQGSGTGELFF

J gene: TRBJ2-3
V gene: TRBV11-2
CDR3 length: 12
clone size: many
D gene: TRBD1
CDR3 DNA: TGTGCCAGCAGCCCACAGGGGGATACGCAGTATTTT
CDR3 protein: CASSPQGDTQYF

J gene: TRBJ2-5
V gene: TRBV27
CDR3 length: 14
clone size: .
D gene: TRBD1
CDR3 DNA: TGTGCCAGCAGTTTGGGGACAGAGGGGGAGACCCAGTACTTC
CDR3 protein: CASSLGTEGETQYF

J gene: TRBJ2-3
V gene: TRBV5-1
CDR3 length: 15
clone size: .
D gene: .
CDR3 DNA: TGCGCCAGCAGTCCAGAGCGGGCGAGCACAGATACGCAGTATTTT
CDR3 protein: CASSPERASTDTQYF

J gene: TRBJ2-2
V gene: TRBV7-2
CDR3 length: 15
clone size: many
D gene: .
CDR3 DNA: TGTGCCAGCAGCGTGACAGGGAGGCTCACCGGGGAGCTGTTTTTT
CDR3 protein: CASSVTGRLTGELFF

J gene: TRBJ2-2
V gene: TRBV27
CDR3 length: 12
clone size: many
D gene: .
CDR3 DNA: TGTGCCAGCGCCAGGGGTTACGGGGAGCTGTTTTTT
CDR3 protein: CASARGYGELFF

J gene: TRBJ1-5
V gene: TRBV5-1
CDR3 length: 15
clone size: few
D gene: .
CDR3 DNA: TGCGCCAGCAGCTTTAGTTCAGATGGCAATCAGCCCCAGCATTTT
CDR3 protein: CASSFSSDGNQPQHF

J gene: TRBJ2-2
V gene: TRBV6-1
CDR3 length: 16
clone size: .
D gene: .
CDR3 DNA: TGTGCCAGCAGTCGTATCCCACAGAAGAACACCGGGGAGCTGTTTTTT
CDR3 protein: CASSRIPQKNTGELFF

J gene: TRBJ2-4
V gene: TRBV6-1
CDR3 length: 15
clone size: .
D gene: .
CDR3 DNA: TGTGCCAGCAGAACTACACTCCAAGCCAAAAACATTCAGTACTTC
CDR3 protein: CASRTTLQAKNIQYF

J gene: TRBJ2-2
V gene: TRBV7-2
CDR3 length: 11
clone size: .
D gene: .
CDR3 DNA: TGTGCCAGCATCCCGACCGGGGAGCTGTTTTTT
CDR3 protein: CASIPTGELFF

J gene: TRBJ1-1
V gene: TRBV20-1
CDR3 length: 13
clone size: .
D gene: .
CDR3 DNA: TGCAGTGCTATTGTACAGAGAAACACTGAAGCTTTCTTT
CDR3 protein: CSAIVQRNTEAFF

J gene: TRBJ1-2
V gene: TRBV6-1
CDR3 length: 16
clone size: .
D gene: TRBD1
CDR3 DNA: TGTGCCAGCGCCTGGGCCGGGGCAGGGGGGAACTATGGCTACACCTTC
CDR3 protein: CASAWAGAGGNYGYTF

J gene: TRBJ2-3
V gene: TRBV5-1
CDR3 length: 17
clone size: .
D gene: TRBD2
CDR3 DNA: TGCGCCAGCAGCTTGGCGCGGGGGGGAACTTTCACAGATACGCAGTATTTT
CDR3 protein: CASSLARGGTFTDTQYF

J gene: TRBJ1-3
V gene: TRBV10-3
CDR3 length: 13
clone size: many
D gene: .
CDR3 DNA: TGTGCCATCCCTTGGGAGGCGGGAAACACCATATATTTT
CDR3 protein: CAIPWEAGNTIYF

J gene: TRBJ2-3
V gene: TRBV5-1
CDR3 length: 15
clone size: .
D gene: .
CDR3 DNA: TGCGCCAGCAGCCTCGGACAGGCGGGGTCAGATACGCAGTATTTT
CDR3 protein: CASSLGQAGSDTQYF

J gene: TRBJ1-6
V gene: TRBV12-3/TRBV12-4
CDR3 length: 14
clone size: many
D gene: .
CDR3 DNA: TGTGCCAGCAGCCCTAGGGGGGCAGGTTCACCCCTCCACTTT
CDR3 protein: CASSPRGAGSPLHF

J gene: TRBJ2-5
V gene: TRBV2
CDR3 length: 15
clone size: .
D gene: TRBD1
CDR3 DNA: TGTGCCAGCAGTCCTACCCCAGGGGGCTGGGAGACCCAGTACTTC
CDR3 protein: CASSPTPGGWETQYF

J gene: TRBJ2-3
V gene: TRBV29-1
CDR3 length: 13
clone size: .
D gene: .
CDR3 DNA: TGCAGCGCCGAGTCGGGGGTGGGAGATACGCAGTATTTT
CDR3 protein: CSAESGVGDTQYF

J gene: TRBJ1-1
V gene: TRBV12-3/TRBV12-4
CDR3 length: 15
clone size: .
D gene: .
CDR3 DNA: TGTGCCAGCAGTTTGGTCGGAGACTTGAACACTGAAGCTTTCTTT
CDR3 protein: CASSLVGDLNTEAFF

J gene: TRBJ2-4
V gene: TRBV3-1
CDR3 length: 11
clone size: .
D gene: TRBD1
CDR3 DNA: TGTGCCAGAGGGGGCGGAAACATTCAGTACTTC
CDR3 protein: CARGGGNIQYF

J gene: TRBJ2-1
V gene: TRBV7-3
CDR3 length: 13
clone size: few
D gene: .
CDR3 DNA: TGTGCCAGCAGCTTAGATTCAGGGTGGGAGCAGTTCTTC
CDR3 protein: CASSLDSGWEQFF

J gene: TRBJ1-2
V gene: TRBV20-1
CDR3 length: 13
clone size: many
D gene: TRBD1
CDR3 DNA: TGCAGTGCCTCCGAGGACAGGGATCATGGCTACACCTTC
CDR3 protein: CSASEDRDHGYTF

J gene: TRBJ2-4
V gene: TRBV7-9
CDR3 length: 17
clone size: few
D gene: TRBD1
CDR3 DNA: TGTGCCAGCAGCTTAGCCGCGCAGGGGGTAGCCAAAAACATTCAGTACTTC
CDR3 protein: CASSLAAQGVAKNIQYF

J gene: TRBJ2-7
V gene: TRBV30
CDR3 length: 13
clone size: many
D gene: .
CDR3 DNA: TGTGCCTGGTCCGAAGGGGCGCCCCTGGAGCAGTACTTC
CDR3 protein: CAWSEGAPLEQYF

J gene: TRBJ2-2
V gene: TRBV5-1
CDR3 length: 14
clone size: many
D gene: .
CDR3 DNA: TGCGCCAGCAGCGACGTCCGGGCTACCGGGGAGCTGTTTTTT
CDR3 protein: CASSDVRATGELFF

J gene: TRBJ1-5
V gene: TRBV7-9
CDR3 length: 14
clone size: many
D gene: TRBD1
CDR3 DNA: TGTGCCAGCAGCTTGGGACAGTCCAATCAGCCCCAGCATTTT
CDR3 protein: CASSLGQSNQPQHF

J gene: TRBJ2-7
V gene: TRBV20-1
CDR3 length: 15
clone size: few
D gene: .
CDR3 DNA: TGCAGTGCTAGAGATTTAACCGCTAACTCCTACGAGCAGTACTTC
CDR3 protein: CSARDLTANSYEQYF

J gene: TRBJ2-5
V gene: TRBV24-1
CDR3 length: 12
clone size: many
D gene: .
CDR3 DNA: TGTGCCACCAGTGATTGGGCAGAGACCCAGTACTTC
CDR3 protein: CATSDWAETQYF

J gene: TRBJ2-1
V gene: TRBV25-1
CDR3 length: 16
clone size: few
D gene: TRBD1
CDR3 DNA: TGTGCCAGCAGTGAAGAACCAGGGGGCCGCTACAATGAGCAGTTCTTC
CDR3 protein: CASSEEPGGRYNEQFF

J gene: TRBJ1-1
V gene: TRBV7-3
CDR3 length: 15
clone size: many
D gene: .
CDR3 DNA: TGTGCCAGCAGCCACAGTGGCGGCCTTAACACTGAAGCTTTCTTT
CDR3 protein: CASSHSGGLNTEAFF

J gene: TRBJ2-3
V gene: TRBV4-2
CDR3 length: 13
clone size: few
D gene: .
CDR3 DNA: TGTGCCAGCAGCCAAGGGCATACAGATACGCAGTATTTT
CDR3 protein: CASSQGHTDTQYF

J gene: TRBJ2-2
V gene: TRBV5-1
CDR3 length: 15
clone size: .
D gene: TRBD1
CDR3 DNA: TGCGCCAGCAGCCCTGGACAGGGGGATGGCGGGGAGCTGTTTTTT
CDR3 protein: CASSPGQGDGGELFF

J gene: TRBJ2-7
V gene: TRBV4-1
CDR3 length: 15
clone size: few
D gene: .
CDR3 DNA: TGCGCCAGCAGCCAAGAGTCAAGACAGCTGGGGGAGCAGTACTTC
CDR3 protein: CASSQESRQLGEQYF

J gene: TRBJ2-7
V gene: TRBV4-1
CDR3 length: 15
clone size: .
D gene: TRBD1
CDR3 DNA: TGCGCCAGCAGCCAAGATCCCGGACAGGGGGCCGAGCAGTACTTC
CDR3 protein: CASSQDPGQGAEQYF

J gene: TRBJ1-2
V gene: TRBV21-1
CDR3 length: 15
clone size: few
D gene: .
CDR3 DNA: TGTGCCAGCAAAAGGTTGTACAGGGGAGGCTATGGCTACACCTTC
CDR3 protein: CASKRLYRGGYGYTF

J gene: TRBJ2-5
V gene: TRBV7-9
CDR3 length: 14
clone size: many
D gene: .
CDR3 DNA: TGTGCCAGCAGCCACCAGGGGATTGCGGAGACCCAGTACTTC
CDR3 protein: CASSHQGIAETQYF

J gene: TRBJ1-6
V gene: TRBV7-6
CDR3 length: 11
clone size: .
D gene: .
CDR3 DNA: TGTGCCAGTACCCTAGCCTCACCCCTCCACTTT
CDR3 protein: CASTLASPLHF

J gene: TRBJ2-3
V gene: TRBV5-1
CDR3 length: 16
clone size: few
D gene: .
CDR3 DNA: TGCGCCAGCAGCTTGGTCTCTCTCTCTCCGGTAAATACGCAGTATTTT
CDR3 protein: CASSLVSLSPVNTQYF

J gene: TRBJ2-3
V gene: TRBV20-1
CDR3 length: 14
clone size: .
D gene: .
CDR3 DNA: TGCAGTGCTAGAGAGGCGGGCAGCACAGATACGCAGTATTTT
CDR3 protein: CSAREAGSTDTQYF

J gene: TRBJ2-7
V gene: TRBV7-2
CDR3 length: 13
clone size: .
D gene: .
CDR3 DNA: TGTGCCAGCAGCCCGGAGTTAGGATACGAGCAGTACTTC
CDR3 protein: CASSPELGYEQYF

J gene: TRBJ1-2
V gene: TRBV10-3
CDR3 length: 14
clone size: few
D gene: TRBD1
CDR3 DNA: TGTGCCATCAGCGGGACAGGGGACGGTACTGGCTACACCTTC
CDR3 protein: CAISGTGDGTGYTF

J gene: TRBJ2-1
V gene: TRBV7-3
CDR3 length: 13
clone size: few
D gene: .
CDR3 DNA: TGTGCCAGCAGCATGGACCGAAACAATGAGCAGTTCTTC
CDR3 protein: CASSMDRNNEQFF

J gene: TRBJ1-2
V gene: TRBV29-1
CDR3 length: 14
clone size: few
D gene: .
CDR3 DNA: TGCAGCGTTGAACCCGCCCACCCAAACTATGGCTACACCTTC
CDR3 protein: CSVEPAHPNYGYTF

J gene: TRBJ1-2
V gene: TRBV9
CDR3 length: 13
clone size: .
D gene: .
CDR3 DNA: TGTGCCAGCAGCGTAGCTTCCTTTTCTGGCTACACCTTC
CDR3 protein: CASSVASFSGYTF

J gene: TRBJ1-6
V gene: TRBV7-2
CDR3 length: 16
clone size: .
D gene: .
CDR3 DNA: TGTGCCAGCAGCTTAGTAAACGCAGGGCACAATTCACCCCTCCACTTT
CDR3 protein: CASSLVNAGHNSPLHF

J gene: TRBJ1-1
V gene: TRBV9
CDR3 length: 14
clone size: many
D gene: .
CDR3 DNA: TGTGCCAGCAGCGCGGGTTGGATGGTGACTGAAGCTTTCTTT
CDR3 protein: CASSAGWMVTEAFF

J gene: TRBJ2-1
V gene: TRBV19
CDR3 length: 14
clone size: few
D gene: .
CDR3 DNA: TGTGCCAGTAGTATGTCTAGCTCCTACAATGAGCAGTTCTTC
CDR3 protein: CASSMSSSYNEQFF

J gene: TRBJ2-3
V gene: TRBV29-1
CDR3 length: 14
clone size: .
D gene: .
CDR3 DNA: TGCAGCGTCCTTGGGCCCCTTAGTGTCGATACGCAGTATTTT
CDR3 protein: CSVLGPLSVDTQYF

J gene: TRBJ2-6
V gene: TRBV23-1
CDR3 length: 17
clone size: few
D gene: TRBD1
CDR3 DNA: TGCGCCAGCACTCCGGGACAGGCCTTCTCTGGGGCCAACGTCCTGACTTTC
CDR3 protein: CASTPGQAFSGANVLTF

J gene: TRBJ2-5
V gene: TRBV7-2
CDR3 length: 13
clone size: few
D gene: TRBD1
CDR3 DNA: TGTGCCAGCAGCGCCGTTGGGACAGGAGTCCGGTACTTC
CDR3 protein: CASSAVGTGVRYF

J gene: TRBJ1-2
V gene: TRBV25-1
CDR3 length: 15
clone size: .
D gene: .
CDR3 DNA: TGTGCCAGCATAGGGCCCGGGACGCTGGACTATGGCTACACCTTC
CDR3 protein: CASIGPGTLDYGYTF

J gene: TRBJ2-5
V gene: TRBV4-1
CDR3 length: 18
clone size: many
D gene: TRBD2
CDR3 DNA: TGCGCCAGCAGCTTTCAACCCGCGGCTAGCGGGGGGGGAGAGACCCAGTACTTC
CDR3 protein: CASSFQPAASGGGETQYF

J gene: TRBJ2-3
V gene: TRBV7-9
CDR3 length: 15
clone size: few
D gene: TRBD1
CDR3 DNA: TGTGCCAGCAGCTCGGACAGGGCTGGCACAGATACGCAGTATTTT
CDR3 protein: CASSSDRAGTDTQYF

J gene: TRBJ2-5
V gene: TRBV7-9
CDR3 length: 17
clone size: few
D gene: TRBD2
CDR3 DNA: TGTGCCAGCAGCCCTAGAGGAGGGAGGGGCTTTCAAGAGACCCAGTACTTC
CDR3 protein: CASSPRGGRGFQETQYF